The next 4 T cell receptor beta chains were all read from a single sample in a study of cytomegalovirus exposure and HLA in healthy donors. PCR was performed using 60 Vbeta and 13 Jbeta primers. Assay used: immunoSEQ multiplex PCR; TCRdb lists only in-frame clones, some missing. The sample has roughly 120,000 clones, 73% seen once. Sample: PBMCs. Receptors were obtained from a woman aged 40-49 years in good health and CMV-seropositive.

In nucleotides, the CDR3 is TGTGCCAGCAGTTTGGCGCTAGCGGGGGGGAGAGAGACCCAGTACTTC. Its protein product is CASSLALAGGRETQYF. V usage is TRBV28 and J usage is TRBJ2-5; 12 nucleotides line up with TRBD2. In germline, CDR1 is MDHEN, CDR2 SYDVKM. This CDR3 spans 16 amino acids. Germline trimming cut 3 bases from V and 4 bases from J; bases unmatched to any gene: 6.

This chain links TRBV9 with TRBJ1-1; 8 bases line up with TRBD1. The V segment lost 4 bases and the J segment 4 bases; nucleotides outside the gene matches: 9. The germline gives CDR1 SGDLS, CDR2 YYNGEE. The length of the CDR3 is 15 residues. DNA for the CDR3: TGTGCCAGCAGCCCTCCCGGACAGGGAGCCACTGAAGCTTTCTTT. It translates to CASSPPGQGATEAFF.

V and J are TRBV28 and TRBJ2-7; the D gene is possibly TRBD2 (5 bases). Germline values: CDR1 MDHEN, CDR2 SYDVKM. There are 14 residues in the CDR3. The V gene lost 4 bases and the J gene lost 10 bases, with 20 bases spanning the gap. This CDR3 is CASSSTTPEGAQYF. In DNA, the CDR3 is TGTGCCAGCAGTTCCACAACTCCCGAGGGAGCCCAGTACTTC.

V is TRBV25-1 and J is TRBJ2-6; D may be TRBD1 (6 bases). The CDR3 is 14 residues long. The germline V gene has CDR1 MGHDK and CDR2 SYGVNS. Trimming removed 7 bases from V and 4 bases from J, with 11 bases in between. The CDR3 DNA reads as TGTGCCAGCACTAGGACAGCCGGGGCCAACGTCCTGACTTTC. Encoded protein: CASTRTAGANVLTF.